What follows are 10 T cell receptor beta chains derived from one specimen sequenced in a study of PD-L1 blockade in urothelial cancer. Time point of the sample: pretreatment peripheral blood. The method was immunoSEQ multiplex PCR; TCRdb's version includes in-frame clones alone and lacks a portion of them. In the table there are 95,000 or so clones, about nine tenths of which are singletons. Source: PBMCs, taken around atezolizumab (anti-PD-L1) treatment. The receptors derive from a man between 60 and 75 years old with urothelial cancer.

The V gene is TRBV11-2, the J gene TRBJ1-2; D is ambiguous. Trimming removed 4 bases from V and 0 bases from J, with 21 bases in between. Germline lookup yields CDR1 SGHAT and CDR2 FQNNGV. The CDR3 spans 18 residues. CDR3 protein: CASSSTSPGNKANYGYTF. CDR3 nucleotides: TGTGCCAGCAGCTCCACCTCTCCGGGGAATAAAGCTAACTATGGCTACACCTTC. Based on the CDR3 plus reference TRBV11-2 and TRBJ1-2, the full variable domain is EAGVAQSPRYKIIEKRQSVAFWCNPISGHATLYWYQQILGQGPKLLIQFQNNGVVDDSQLPKDRFSAERLKGVDSTLKIQPAKLEDSAVYLCASSSTSPGNKANYGYTFGSGTRLTVV.

The chain carries TRBV23-1 and TRBJ1-5, with 8 positions matching TRBD1. TRBV23-1 is recorded as an ORF, its role being uncertain. The J segment lost 7 bases and the V segment lost 4 bases, leaving 9 bases of the junction unmatched. The CDR3 covers 15 residues. In nucleotides, the CDR3 is TGCGCCAGCAGTCGCTCGACAGGGGATCGCCAGCCCCAGCATTTT. This gives the protein CASSRSTGDRQPQHF.

This rearrangement joins TRBV28 to TRBJ2-7, with D hard to call. CDR3 length: 12 amino acids. The ends were cut back, 6 bases at V and 3 bases at J, with 9 bases in the middle. Germline values: CDR1 MDHEN, CDR2 SYDVKM. The CDR3 bases are TGTGCCAGCAGCCGTTACAGCTACGAGCAGTACTTC. As protein: CASSRYSYEQYF.

This clone has a single count. V gene TRBV5-1 combines with J gene TRBJ2-3; TRBD2 aligns across 14 bases. Unmatched junction bases numbered 7, after V lost 4 bases and J lost 3 bases. Germline V gene lookup returns CDR1 SGHRS and CDR2 YFSETQ. There are 17 residues in the CDR3. CDR3 sequence reads: CASSIGLAGGLTDTQYF. The CDR3 bases are TGCGCCAGCAGCATCGGACTAGCGGGAGGTTTGACAGATACGCAGTATTTT.

This clone was picked up a small number of times. The chain combines TRBV28 with TRBJ2-1; D is ambiguous. V shed 3 bases and J shed 4 bases, with 7 bases lying between them. Germline CDR1 and CDR2: MDHEN and SYDVKM. The CDR3 consists of 13 residues. CDR3 bases: TGTGCCAGCAGTTTCTCCCGTTACAATGAGCAGTTCTTC. Translated, it gives CASSFSRYNEQFF.

The rearrangement joins TRBV7-9 to TRBJ2-5, with TRBD2 matching over 9 bases. The CDR3 spans 17 residues. Germline V gives CDR1 SEHNR, CDR2 FQNEAQ (reference sequence). The V and J ends lost 1 base and 2 bases, in that order; junction bases with no gene match: 8. Here the CDR3 reads CASSLGAGLAQQETQYF. In nucleotides, the CDR3 is TGTGCCAGCAGCTTAGGTGCAGGACTAGCGCAACAAGAGACCCAGTACTTC.

V usage is TRBV2 and J usage is TRBJ1-4; unclear D gene. V was clipped by 7 bases and J by 6 bases, with 15 bases between them. Germline lookup yields CDR1 SNHLY and CDR2 FYNNEI. The CDR3 is 14 residues long. The CDR3: CASKQSEGDEKLFF. DNA of the CDR3: TGTGCCAGCAAACAAAGCGAGGGAGATGAAAAACTGTTTTTT.

The chain combines TRBV28 with TRBJ2-7, with D perhaps TRBD1 (5 bases). This CDR3 comprises 13 residues. CDR1 and CDR2 from the germline V gene are MDHEN and SYDVKM. Trimming took 5 bases from V and 5 from J, leaving 13 bases between them. CDR3 nucleotides: TGTGCCAGCAGTCGCCCGTTGGGGCACGAGCAGTACTTC. This sequence encodes CASSRPLGHEQYF.

V is TRBV28 and J is TRBJ1-2; TRBD1 matches at 11 bases. CDR3 length equals 15 residues. The V and J ends lost 5 bases and 6 bases, in that order; junction bases with no gene match: 8. Germline CDR1 and CDR2: MDHEN and SYDVKM. The CDR3: CASSTFPGQGDGYTF. The CDR3 nucleotides are TGTGCCAGCAGTACTTTCCCGGGACAGGGGGATGGCTACACCTTC.

The genes are TRBV19 and TRBJ1-2, with TRBD1 matching over 8 bases. Germline CDR1 and CDR2: LNHDA and SQIVND (reference sequence). This CDR3 region has 15 residues. V lost 5 bases and J lost 7; bases outside the gene matches: 12. The CDR3 bases are TGTGCCAGTAGTTATCGGACAGGGCGCTCAGTTGGCTACACCTTC. This codes for CASSYRTGRSVGYTF. The full variable domain, completed using reference TRBV19 and TRBJ1-2, is DGGITQSPKYLFRKEGQNVTLSCEQNLNHDAMYWYRQDPGQGLRLIYYSQIVNDFQKGDIAEGYSVSREKKESFPLTVTSAQKNPTAFYLCASSYRTGRSVGYTFGSGTRLTVV.